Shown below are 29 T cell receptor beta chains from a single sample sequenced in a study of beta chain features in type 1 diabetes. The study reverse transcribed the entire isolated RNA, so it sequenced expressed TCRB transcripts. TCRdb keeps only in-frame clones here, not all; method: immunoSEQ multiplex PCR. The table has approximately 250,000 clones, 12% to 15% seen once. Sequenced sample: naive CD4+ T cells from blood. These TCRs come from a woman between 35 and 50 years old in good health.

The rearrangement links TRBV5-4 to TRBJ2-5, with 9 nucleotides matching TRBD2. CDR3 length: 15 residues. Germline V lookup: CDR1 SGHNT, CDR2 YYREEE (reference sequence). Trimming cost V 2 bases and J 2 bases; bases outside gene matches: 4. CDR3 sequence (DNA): TGTGCCAGCAGCTTCCAGCGGGGGGCACAAGAGACCCAGTACTTC. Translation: CASSFQRGAQETQYF.

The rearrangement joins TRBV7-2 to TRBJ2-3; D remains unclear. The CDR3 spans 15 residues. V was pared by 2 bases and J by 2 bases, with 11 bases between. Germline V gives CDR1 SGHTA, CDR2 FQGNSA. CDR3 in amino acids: CASSLYGASTDTQYF. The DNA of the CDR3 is TGTGCCAGCAGCTTATACGGAGCTTCCACAGATACGCAGTATTTT.

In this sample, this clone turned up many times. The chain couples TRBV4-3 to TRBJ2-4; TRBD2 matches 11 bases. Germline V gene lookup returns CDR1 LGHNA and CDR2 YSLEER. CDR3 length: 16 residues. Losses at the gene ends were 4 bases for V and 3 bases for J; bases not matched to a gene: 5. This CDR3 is CASSLGTSGDKNIQYF. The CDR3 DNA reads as TGCGCCAGCAGCCTCGGGACTAGCGGCGACAAAAACATTCAGTACTTC.

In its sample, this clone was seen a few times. The CDR3 sequence is CAISEPRTGGEAFF. The CDR3 nucleotides are TGTGCCATCAGTGAGCCGAGGACAGGGGGTGAAGCTTTCTTT. The chain has TRBV10-3 and TRBJ1-1; TRBD1 matches 10 bases. V lost 2 bases to trimming and J lost 7 bases; unmatched junction nucleotides: 4. The CDR3 contains 14 residues. Germline-derived CDR1 and CDR2 are ENHRY and SYGVKD.

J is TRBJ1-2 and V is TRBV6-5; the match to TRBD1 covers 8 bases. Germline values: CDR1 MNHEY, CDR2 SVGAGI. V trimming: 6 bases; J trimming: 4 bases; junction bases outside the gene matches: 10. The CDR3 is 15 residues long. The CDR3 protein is CASRRTGTGFYGYTF. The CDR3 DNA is TGTGCCAGCAGACGAACGGGGACAGGATTCTATGGCTACACCTTC.

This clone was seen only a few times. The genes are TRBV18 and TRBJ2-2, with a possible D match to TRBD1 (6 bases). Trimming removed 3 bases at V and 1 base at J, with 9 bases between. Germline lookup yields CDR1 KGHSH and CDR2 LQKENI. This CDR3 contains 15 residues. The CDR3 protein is CASSPGAVNTGELFF. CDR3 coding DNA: TGTGCCAGCTCACCGGGGGCGGTGAACACCGGGGAGCTGTTTTTT.

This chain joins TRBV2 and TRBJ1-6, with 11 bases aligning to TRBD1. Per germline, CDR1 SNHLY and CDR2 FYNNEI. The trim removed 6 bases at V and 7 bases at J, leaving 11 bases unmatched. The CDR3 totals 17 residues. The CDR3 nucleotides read TGTGCCAGCAGGGATTGGACAGGGGGCGCTGAAAATTCACCCCTCCACTTT. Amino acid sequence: CASRDWTGGAENSPLHF. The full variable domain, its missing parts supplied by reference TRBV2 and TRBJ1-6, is EPEVTQTPSHQVTQMGQEVILRCVPISNHLYFYWYRQILGQKVEFLVSFYNNEISEKSEIFDDQFSVERPDGSNFTLKIRSTKLEDSAMYFCASRDWTGGAENSPLHFGNGTRLTVT.

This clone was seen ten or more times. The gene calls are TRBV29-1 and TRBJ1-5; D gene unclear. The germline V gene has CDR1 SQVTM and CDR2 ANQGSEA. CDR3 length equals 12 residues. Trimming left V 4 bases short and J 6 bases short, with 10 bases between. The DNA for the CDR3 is TGCAGCGTTGGGGCCACCAGTCAGCCCCAGCATTTT. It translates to CSVGATSQPQHF.

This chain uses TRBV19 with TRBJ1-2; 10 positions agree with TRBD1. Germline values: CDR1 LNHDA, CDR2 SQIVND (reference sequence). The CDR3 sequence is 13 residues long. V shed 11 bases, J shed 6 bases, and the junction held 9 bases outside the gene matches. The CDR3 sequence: CAAKTGGVDGYTF. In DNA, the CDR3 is TGTGCCGCGAAGACAGGGGGCGTGGATGGCTACACCTTC.

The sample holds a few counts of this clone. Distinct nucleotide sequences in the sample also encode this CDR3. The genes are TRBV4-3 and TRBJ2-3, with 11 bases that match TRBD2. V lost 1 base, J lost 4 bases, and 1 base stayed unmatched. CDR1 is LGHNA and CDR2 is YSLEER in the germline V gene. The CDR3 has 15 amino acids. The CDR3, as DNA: TGCGCCAGCAGCCAAGGGGGACTAGCGGCAGATACGCAGTATTTT. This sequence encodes CASSQGGLAADTQYF.

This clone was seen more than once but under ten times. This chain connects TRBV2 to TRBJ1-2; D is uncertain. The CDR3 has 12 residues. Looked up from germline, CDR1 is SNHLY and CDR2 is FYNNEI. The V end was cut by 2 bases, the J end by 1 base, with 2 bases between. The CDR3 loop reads CASSELNYGYTF. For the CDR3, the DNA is TGTGCCAGCAGTGAACTTAACTATGGCTACACCTTC.

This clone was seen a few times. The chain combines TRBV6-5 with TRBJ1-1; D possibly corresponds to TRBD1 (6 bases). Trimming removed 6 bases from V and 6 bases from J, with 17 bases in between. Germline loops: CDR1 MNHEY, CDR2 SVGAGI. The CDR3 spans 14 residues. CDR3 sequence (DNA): TGTGCCAGCAGACCCCCACAGGGTACCGCTGAAGCTTTCTTT. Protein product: CASRPPQGTAEAFF.

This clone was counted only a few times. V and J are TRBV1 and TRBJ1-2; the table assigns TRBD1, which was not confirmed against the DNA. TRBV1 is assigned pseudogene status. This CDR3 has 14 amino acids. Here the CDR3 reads CTSKQGDSNYGYTF. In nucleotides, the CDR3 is TGCACCAGCAAACAGGGGGACTCTAACTATGGCTACACCTTC.

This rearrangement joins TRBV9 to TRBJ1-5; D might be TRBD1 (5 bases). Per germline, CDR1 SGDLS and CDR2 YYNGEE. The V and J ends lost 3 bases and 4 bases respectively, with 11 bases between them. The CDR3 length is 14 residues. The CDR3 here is CASSAGVRNQPQHF. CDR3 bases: TGTGCCAGCAGCGCGGGGGTAAGGAATCAGCCCCAGCATTTT.

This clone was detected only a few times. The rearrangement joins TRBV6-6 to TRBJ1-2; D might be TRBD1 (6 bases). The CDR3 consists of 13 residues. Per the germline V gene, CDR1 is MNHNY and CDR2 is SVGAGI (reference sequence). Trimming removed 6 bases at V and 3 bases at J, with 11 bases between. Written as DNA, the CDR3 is TGTGCCAGCAGCCGGGACACCTACTATGGCTACACCTTC. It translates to CASSRDTYYGYTF.

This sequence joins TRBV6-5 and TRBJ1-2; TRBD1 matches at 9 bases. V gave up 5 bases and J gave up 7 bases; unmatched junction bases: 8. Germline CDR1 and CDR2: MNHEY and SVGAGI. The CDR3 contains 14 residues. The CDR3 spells CASSRDRGRSGYTF. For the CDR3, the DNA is TGTGCCAGCAGTCGAGACAGGGGGAGGAGTGGCTACACCTTC.

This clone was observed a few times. CDR3 sequence: CASSQDASRSYGYTF. The CDR3 DNA is TGCGCCAGCAGCCAAGATGCCAGTAGGAGCTATGGCTACACCTTC. The chain recombines TRBV4-3 with TRBJ1-2; no clear D. CDR1 LGHNA and CDR2 YSLEER come from the germline V gene. V gave up 0 bases and J gave up 4 bases, with 12 bases separating them. The CDR3 is made up of 15 amino acids.

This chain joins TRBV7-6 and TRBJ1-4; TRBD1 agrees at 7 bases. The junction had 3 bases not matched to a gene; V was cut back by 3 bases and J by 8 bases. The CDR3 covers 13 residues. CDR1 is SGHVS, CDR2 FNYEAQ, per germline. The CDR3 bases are TGTGCCAGCAGCTTGGGACAGAGGGAAAAACTGTTTTTT. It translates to CASSLGQREKLFF.

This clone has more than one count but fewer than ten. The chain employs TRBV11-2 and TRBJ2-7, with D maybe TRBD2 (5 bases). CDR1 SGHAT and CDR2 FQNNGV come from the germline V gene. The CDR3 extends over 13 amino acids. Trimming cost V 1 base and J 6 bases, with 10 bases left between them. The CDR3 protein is CASSLVRGVEQYF. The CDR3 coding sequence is TGTGCCAGCAGCTTAGTTCGGGGAGTCGAGCAGTACTTC.

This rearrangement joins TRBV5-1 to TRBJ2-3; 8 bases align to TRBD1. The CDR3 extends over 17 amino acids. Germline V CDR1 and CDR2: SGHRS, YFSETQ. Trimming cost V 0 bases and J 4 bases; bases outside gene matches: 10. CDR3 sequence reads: CASSLAPGTGPPDTQYF. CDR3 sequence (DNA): TGCGCCAGCAGCTTGGCCCCCGGGACAGGCCCCCCAGATACGCAGTATTTT.

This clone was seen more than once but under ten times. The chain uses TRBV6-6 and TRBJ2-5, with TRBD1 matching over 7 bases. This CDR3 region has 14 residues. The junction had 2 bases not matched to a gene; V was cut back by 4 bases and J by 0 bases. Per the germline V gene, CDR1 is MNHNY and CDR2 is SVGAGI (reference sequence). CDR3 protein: CASSLGQYQETQYF. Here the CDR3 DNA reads TGTGCCAGCAGTTTGGGACAGTACCAAGAGACCCAGTACTTC.

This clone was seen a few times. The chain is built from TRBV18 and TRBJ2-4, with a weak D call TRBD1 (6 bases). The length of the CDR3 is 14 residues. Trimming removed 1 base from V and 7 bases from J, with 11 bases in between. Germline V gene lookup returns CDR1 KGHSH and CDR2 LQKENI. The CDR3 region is CASSPLTGWNIQYF. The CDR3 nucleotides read TGTGCCAGCTCACCACTCACAGGGTGGAACATTCAGTACTTC.

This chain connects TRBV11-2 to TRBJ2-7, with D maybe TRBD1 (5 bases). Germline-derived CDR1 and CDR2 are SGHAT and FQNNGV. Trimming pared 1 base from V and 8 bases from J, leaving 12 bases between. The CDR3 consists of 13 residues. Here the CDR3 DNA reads TGTGCCAGCAGCTTAGGTGTTGGGGCTAAGCAGTACTTC. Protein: CASSLGVGAKQYF.

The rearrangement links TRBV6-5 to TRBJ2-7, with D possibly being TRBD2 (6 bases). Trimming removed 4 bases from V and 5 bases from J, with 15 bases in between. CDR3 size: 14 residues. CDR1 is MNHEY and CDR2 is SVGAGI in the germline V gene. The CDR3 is CASSFPGTSHEQYF. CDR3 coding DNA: TGTGCCAGCAGTTTCCCCGGGACTTCCCACGAGCAGTACTTC.

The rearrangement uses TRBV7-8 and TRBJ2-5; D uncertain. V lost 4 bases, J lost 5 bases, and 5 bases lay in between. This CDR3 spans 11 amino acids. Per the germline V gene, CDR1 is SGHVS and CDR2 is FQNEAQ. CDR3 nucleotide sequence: TGTGCCAGCAGCTACAGTGAGACCCAGTACTTC. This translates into CASSYSETQYF.

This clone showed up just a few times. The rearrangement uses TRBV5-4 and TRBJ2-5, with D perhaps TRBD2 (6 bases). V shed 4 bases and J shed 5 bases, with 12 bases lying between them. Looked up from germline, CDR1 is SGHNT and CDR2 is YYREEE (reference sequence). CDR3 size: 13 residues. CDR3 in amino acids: CASSLGGAETQYF. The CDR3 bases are TGTGCCAGCAGCCTAGGCGGGGCGGAGACCCAGTACTTC.

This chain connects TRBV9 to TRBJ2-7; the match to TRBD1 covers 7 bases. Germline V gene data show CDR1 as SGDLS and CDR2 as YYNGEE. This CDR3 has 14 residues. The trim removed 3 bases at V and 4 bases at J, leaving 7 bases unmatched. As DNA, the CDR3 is TGTGCCAGCAGCGGACAGGGTGGACCATACGAGCAGTACTTC. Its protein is CASSGQGGPYEQYF. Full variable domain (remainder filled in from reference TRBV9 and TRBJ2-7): DSGVTQTPKHLITATGQRVTLRCSPRSGDLSVYWYQQSLDQGLQFLIQYYNGEERAKGNILERFSAQQFPDLHSELNLSSLELGDSALYFCASSGQGGPYEQYFGPGTRLTVT.

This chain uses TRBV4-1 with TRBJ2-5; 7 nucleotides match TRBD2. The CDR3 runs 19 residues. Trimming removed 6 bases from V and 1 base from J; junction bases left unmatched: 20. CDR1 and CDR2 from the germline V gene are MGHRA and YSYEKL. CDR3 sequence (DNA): TGCGCCAGCAGTCCTTCGAAAACGGCCCCTAGCGGAGTCCAAGAGACCCAGTACTTC. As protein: CASSPSKTAPSGVQETQYF.

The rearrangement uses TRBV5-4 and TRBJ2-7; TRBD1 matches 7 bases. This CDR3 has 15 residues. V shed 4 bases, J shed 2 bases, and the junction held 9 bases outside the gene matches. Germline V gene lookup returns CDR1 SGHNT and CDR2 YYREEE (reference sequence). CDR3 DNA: TGTGCCAGCAGCGCTAGACAGGGCAATACCTACGAGCAGTACTTC. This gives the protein CASSARQGNTYEQYF.